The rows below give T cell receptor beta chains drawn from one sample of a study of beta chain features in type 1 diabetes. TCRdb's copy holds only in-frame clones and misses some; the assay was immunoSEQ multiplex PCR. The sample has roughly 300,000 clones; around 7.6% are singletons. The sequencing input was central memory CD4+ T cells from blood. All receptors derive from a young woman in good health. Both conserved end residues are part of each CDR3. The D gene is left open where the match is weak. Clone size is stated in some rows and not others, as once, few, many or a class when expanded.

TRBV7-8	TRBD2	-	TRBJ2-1	TGTGCCAGCAGCTTGACTAGCGGGAGCCACAACAATGAGCAGTTCTTC	CASSLTSGSHNNEQFF
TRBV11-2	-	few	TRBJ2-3	TGTGCCAGCAGCTTAGGGCGGGATACGCAGTATTTT	CASSLGRDTQYF
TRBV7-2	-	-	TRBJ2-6	TGTGGCCATGAGAGGCAGTCTGGGGCCAACGTCCTGACTTTC	CGHERQSGANVLTF
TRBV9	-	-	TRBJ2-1	TGTGCCAGCAGCGTAGCGATCATCCCCAATGAGCAGTTCTTC	CASSVAIIPNEQFF
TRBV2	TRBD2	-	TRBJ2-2	TGTGCCAGCAGTGACCTAGCGGGAGTCGGGGAGCTGTTTTTT	CASSDLAGVGELFF
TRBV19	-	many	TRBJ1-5	TGTGCCAGCCGAGGGCACCGCAATCAGCCCCAGCATTTT	CASRGHRNQPQHF
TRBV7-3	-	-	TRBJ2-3	TGTGCCAGCAGGGTTGGATCGGGCGCCGCAGATACGCAGTATTTT	CASRVGSGAADTQYF
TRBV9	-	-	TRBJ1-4	TGTGCCAGCAGCGTAGCTGGAGGGGTTGGAGAAAAACTGTTTTTT	CASSVAGGVGEKLFF
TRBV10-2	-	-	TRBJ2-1	TGCGCCAGCAGCCAGACTCGAGCATTTTACAATGAGCAGTTCTTC	CASSQTRAFYNEQFF
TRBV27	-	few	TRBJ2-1	TGTGCCAGCAGTTTGAATGGTAATGAGCAGTTCTTC	CASSLNGNEQFF
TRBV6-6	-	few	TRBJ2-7	TGTGCCAGCAGTCCTAGCGCCCGCTCCTACGAGCAGTACTTC	CASSPSARSYEQYF
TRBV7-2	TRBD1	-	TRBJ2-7	TGTGCCAGCAGCGGGCGGGACAGGGCCTACGAGCAGTACTTC	CASSGRDRAYEQYF
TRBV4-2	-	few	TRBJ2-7	TGTGCCAGCAGCCAAGATCCGTCAGGCGGCGAGCAGTACTTC	CASSQDPSGGEQYF
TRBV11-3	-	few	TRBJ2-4	TGTGCCAGCAGCGCCCGGGACATTCAGTACTTC	CASSARDIQYF
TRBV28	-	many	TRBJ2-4	TGTGCCAGCGTCGAGCTAGCCAAAAACATTCAGTACTTC	CASVELAKNIQYF
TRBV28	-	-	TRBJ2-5	TGTGCCAGCAGTTCTTCCTCCGCCGGTGCCGGGGGAGAGACCCAGTACTTC	CASSSSSAGAGGETQYF
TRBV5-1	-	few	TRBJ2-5	TGCGCCAGCAGCTTGAATGCGGGCGCCCAGTACTTC	CASSLNAGAQYF
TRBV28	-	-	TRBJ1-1	TGTGCCAGCAAGGAGGTGAACACTGAAGCTTTCTTT	CASKEVNTEAFF
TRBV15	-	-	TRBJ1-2	TGTGCCACCAGCGTCAGGGGATATGGCTACACCTTC	CATSVRGYGYTF
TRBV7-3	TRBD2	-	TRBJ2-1	TGTGCCAGCAGCTCCAAGCCTATAGCGGGAGGCTCCTACAATGAGCAGTTCTTC	CASSSKPIAGGSYNEQFF
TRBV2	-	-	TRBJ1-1	TGTGCCAGCAGTGAAAGGACCTACACGTTCTTT	CASSERTYTFF
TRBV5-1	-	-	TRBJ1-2	TGCGCCAGCAGCTTGGTGGGGCTAGACTATGGCTACACCTTC	CASSLVGLDYGYTF
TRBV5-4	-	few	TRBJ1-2	TGTGCCAGCAGCTTACAGGGTAGGACTAACTATGGCTACACCTTC	CASSLQGRTNYGYTF
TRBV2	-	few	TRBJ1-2	TGTGCCAGCAGTTGGGACACATCCTATGGCTACACCTTC	CASSWDTSYGYTF
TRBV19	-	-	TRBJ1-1	TGTGCCAGTAGTCCCCTGCGGGAGGTGAACACTGAAGCTTTCTTT	CASSPLREVNTEAFF
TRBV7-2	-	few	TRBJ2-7	TGTGCCAGCAGCTTAAGGAGGTCTGCCGCAAAATACGAGCAGTACTTC	CASSLRRSAAKYEQYF
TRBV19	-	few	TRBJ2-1	TGTGCCAGTAGTATGATAGCTTTTGGATCGAGGAGAGAGCAGTTCTTC	CASSMIAFGSRREQFF
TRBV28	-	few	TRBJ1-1	TGTGCCAGCAGTTCTGGGGGTTTTGTTAACACTGAAGCTTTCTTT	CASSSGGFVNTEAFF
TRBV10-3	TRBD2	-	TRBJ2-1	TGTGCCATCAGTGAGTATGTAAGACTAGCGGGAGTTGGTTACAATGAGCAGTTCTTC	CAISEYVRLAGVGYNEQFF
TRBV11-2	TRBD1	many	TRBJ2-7	TGTGCCAGCAGCCAAACAGGACAGGGGGCCTCCTACGAGCAGTACTTC	CASSQTGQGASYEQYF
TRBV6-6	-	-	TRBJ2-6	TGTGCCAGCTCCCTAGCTGAGGGGGCCAACGTCCTGACTTTC	CASSLAEGANVLTF
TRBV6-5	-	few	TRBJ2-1	TGTGCCAGCAGTTCGCGGGACCATGAGCAGTTCTTC	CASSSRDHEQFF
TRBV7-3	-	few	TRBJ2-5	TGTGCCAGCAGCTTAAGCCTGACTGCTCAAATTCAAGAGACCCAGTACTTC	CASSLSLTAQIQETQYF
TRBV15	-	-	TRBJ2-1	TGTGCCACCAGCAGAGATCTTCTGACTGAGCAGTTCTTC	CATSRDLLTEQFF
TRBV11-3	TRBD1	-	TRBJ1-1	TGTGCCAGCAGCTTAGGGGGGACAGCTAACACTGAAGCTTTCTTT	CASSLGGTANTEAFF
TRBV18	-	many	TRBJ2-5	TGTGCCAGCTCACTACAGGGCCAAGAGACCCAGTACTTC	CASSLQGQETQYF
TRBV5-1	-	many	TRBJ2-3	TGCGCCAGCCGCGGGACCGGCACAGATACGCAGTATTTT	CASRGTGTDTQYF
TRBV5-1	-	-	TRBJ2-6	TGCGCCAGCAGCCGCACCTCTGGGGCCAACGTCCTGACTTTC	CASSRTSGANVLTF
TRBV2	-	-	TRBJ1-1	TGTGCCAGCAGTGGACAACGTGGGGGCGGCACTGAAGCTTTCTTT	CASSGQRGGGTEAFF
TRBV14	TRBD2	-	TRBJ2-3	TGTGCCAGCAGCCTTTGGACTAGCGGCACAGATACGCAGTATTTT	CASSLWTSGTDTQYF
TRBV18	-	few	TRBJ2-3	TGTGCCAGCTCACCCCTACCGGGACACAGCACAGATACGCAGTATTTT	CASSPLPGHSTDTQYF
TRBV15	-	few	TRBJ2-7	TGTGCCACCAGCTCAACGGGACGGGCCTACGAGCAGTACTTC	CATSSTGRAYEQYF
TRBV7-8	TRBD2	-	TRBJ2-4	TGTGCCAGCAGCCCAACGACTAGCGGGAGACTGTCAGCCAAAAACATTCAGTACTTC	CASSPTTSGRLSAKNIQYF
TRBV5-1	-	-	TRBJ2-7	TGCGCCAGCAGCCTACAGGGCTACGAGCAGTACTTC	CASSLQGYEQYF